This T cell receptor (beta chain) stems from a study of memory CD4+ T cells and cytomegalovirus serostatus. For the study at large: Donors were healthy Belgian adults, several CMV seropositive and roughly 25 seronegative. Study outcomes and limitations: Each of around 69 CMV-associated TCRbeta sequences occurred in one to five individuals. CMV serostatus prediction reached median AUC approximately 0.95, or 0.91 with US-trained model.

Single viable CD3+CD4+CD8-CD45RO+ cells were sorted as the memory CD4+ T cells. Data came from immunoSEQ multiplex PCR; TCRdb stores just in-frame clones and leaves some out. This sample has about 54,000 clones, with roughly 77% found just once. On this clone itself: Its antigen is as yet unknown.

The length of the CDR3 is 14 residues. Germline lookup yields CDR1 SNHLY and CDR2 FYNNEI. The V end was cut by 6 bases, the J end by 1 base, with 9 bases between. The sequenced sample consisted of memory CD4+ T cells from blood. V gene TRBV2 combines with J gene TRBJ2-2, with D perhaps matching TRBD1 (6 bases). The receptor was isolated from an adult in good health and CMV-seropositive. CDR3 loop: CASSSQGNTGELFF. CDR3 in DNA: TGTGCCAGCAGCTCACAGGGGAACACCGGGGAGCTGTTTTTT.